The next 4 T cell receptor beta chains were all read from a single sample in a study of cytomegalovirus exposure and HLA in healthy donors. 13 Jbeta primers and 60 Vbeta primers were used for the PCR. Data came from immunoSEQ multiplex PCR; TCRdb stores just in-frame clones and leaves some out. Among roughly 190,000 clones listed, around 83% were seen once. Sequencing input: PBMCs. The receptors shown here come from a young woman in good health and CMV-seronegative.

This clone was seen a few times. The rearrangement links TRBV5-6 to TRBJ2-7; possibly TRBD2 for D (5 bases). Per germline, CDR1 SGHDT and CDR2 YYEEEE. Trimming removed 4 bases from V and 2 bases from J, with 10 bases in between. The CDR3 extends over 13 amino acids. CDR3 residues: CASSPGGTYEQYF. CDR3 bases: TGTGCCAGCAGCCCTGGAGGCACCTACGAGCAGTACTTC.

The chain links TRBV18 to TRBJ2-7; no clear D. There are 13 residues in the CDR3. V gave up 4 bases and J gave up 7 bases, with 14 bases separating them. The germline V gene encodes CDR1 KGHSH and CDR2 LQKENI. CDR3 DNA: TGTGCCAGCTCACAGAACCGAAAGGAGGAGCAGTACTTC. Amino acid sequence: CASSQNRKEEQYF.

In nucleotides, the CDR3 is TGTGCCAGCGGTCCGGGGGGGGCCGGGGAGCTGTTTTTT. Residues: CASGPGGAGELFF. The J gene is TRBJ2-2, the V gene TRBV7-7; TRBD2 matches at 8 bases. Germline trimming cut 8 bases from V and 6 bases from J; bases unmatched to any gene: 5. CDR1 is SSHAT and CDR2 is FNYEAQ in the germline V gene (reference sequence). This CDR3 is 13 amino acids long.

There are a few counts of this clone. This chain uses TRBV7-9 with TRBJ1-1; 9 nucleotides match TRBD1. V shed 5 bases, J shed 4 bases, and the junction held 5 bases outside the gene matches. From germline, CDR1 is SEHNR and CDR2 FQNEAQ (reference sequence). CDR3 size: 14 residues. In DNA form, the CDR3 reads TGTGCCAGCAGCCCAGGGACAGGGAGCACTGAAGCTTTCTTT. Translated, it gives CASSPGTGSTEAFF.